These 29 T cell receptor beta chains came from one sample sequenced in a study of blood T cells in healthy people across ages. Alongside a J-beta primer mix, a sample-barcoded 5' primer served in a second PCR lasting roughly 7 to 11 cycles. From the 5' RACE reads, TCRdb called clonotypes with MiXCR, one entry per CDR3 protein. The repertoire has roughly 2 million distinct CDR3 sequences, 49% of them found once; the top ten carry roughly 2.1%. The source material was blood. All receptors come from a woman in her thirties or forties in good health.

This chain connects TRBV2 to TRBJ1-1; possible D gene TRBD1, 5 bases. This CDR3 spans 13 amino acids. V gave up 3 bases and J gave up 7 bases, with 12 bases separating them. From germline, CDR1 is SNHLY and CDR2 FYNNEI. The CDR3 sequence: CASSEGDGREAFF. CDR3 coding DNA: TGTGCCAGCAGTGAGGGGGACGGCCGTGAAGCTTTCTTT.

This clonotype was observed a handful of times. This chain joins TRBV9 and TRBJ2-3; D is perhaps TRBD2 (5 bases). This CDR3 is 16 amino acids long. V shed 4 bases and J shed 0 bases, with 15 bases lying between them. Germline values: CDR1 SGDLS, CDR2 YYNGEE. The CDR3 loop reads CASSPLPGSSTDTQYF. The CDR3 nucleotides read TGTGCCAGCAGCCCCCTACCGGGATCTAGCACAGATACGCAGTATTTT.

The chain links TRBV12-3 or TRBV12-4 to TRBJ1-6; the D is unclear. V lost 3 bases, J lost 3 bases, and 12 bases lay in between. This CDR3 has 16 amino acids. The CDR3, as DNA: TGTGCCAGCAGTTTTGTCGGCAGCCGCTATAATTCACCCCTCCACTTT. Amino acid sequence: CASSFVGSRYNSPLHF.

This chain joins TRBV20-1 and TRBJ2-3; 9 nucleotides match TRBD2. Germline loops: CDR1 DFQATT, CDR2 SNEGSKA (reference sequence). V was clipped by 3 bases and J by 6 bases; unmatched bases: 4. The CDR3 consists of 13 residues. The CDR3 spells CSARGTSYDTQYF. The CDR3 nucleotides read TGCAGTGCTAGGGGGACTAGCTATGATACGCAGTATTTT.

The chain is built from TRBV29-1 and TRBJ1-2; TRBD1 matches at 8 bases. Germline assignment: CDR1 SQVTM and CDR2 ANQGSEA. There are 13 residues in the CDR3. V shed 5 bases and J 4 bases; nucleotides not matched to a gene: 6. For the CDR3, the DNA is TGCAGCGTTACCCTTGACAGGGGCTATGGCTACACCTTC. Translated, it gives CSVTLDRGYGYTF. Full variable domain (remainder filled in from reference TRBV29-1 and TRBJ1-2): SAVISQKPSRDICQRGTSLTIQCQVDSQVTMMFWYRQQPGQSLTLIATANQGSEATYESGFVIDKFPISRPNLTFSTLTVSNMSPEDSSIYLCSVTLDRGYGYTFGSGTRLTVV.

This clonotype occurred once. This rearrangement joins TRBV4-3 to TRBJ2-1; 7 nucleotides line up with TRBD2. The CDR3 runs 13 residues. Per germline, CDR1 LGHNA and CDR2 YSLEER. V shed 8 bases and J 13 bases; nucleotides not matched to a gene: 14. In DNA form, the CDR3 reads TGCGCCAGCGGCGCTGAAGCCGGGGAGGGACAGTTCTTC. This encodes CASGAEAGEGQFF.

The V gene is TRBV7-2, the J gene TRBJ2-3; 9 bases match TRBD2. The CDR3 covers 17 residues. In germline, CDR1 is SGHTA, CDR2 FQGNSA. The ends lost 4 bases at V and 2 bases at J; junction bases unmatched: 10. The CDR3 loop is CASSSLPAGGVTDTQYF. CDR3 DNA: TGTGCCAGCAGCTCACTACCCGCGGGGGGGGTCACAGATACGCAGTATTTT.

The V and J genes are TRBV2 and TRBJ2-1; 7 bases are shared with TRBD2. This CDR3 spans 17 amino acids. The germline CDR1 and CDR2 sequences are SNHLY and FYNNEI. V dropped 0 bases and J dropped 4; count of bases not matched to a gene: 9. CDR3 loop: CASSEAELAWPYNEQFF. The DNA of the CDR3 is TGTGCCAGCAGTGAAGCAGAACTAGCGTGGCCTTACAATGAGCAGTTCTTC.

This clonotype showed up just once. This chain connects TRBV12-3 or TRBV12-4 to TRBJ2-5, with a weak D call TRBD1 (6 bases). Trimming removed 2 bases at V and 5 bases at J, with 15 bases between. The CDR3 has 15 amino acids. The CDR3 reads CASSLRGHNPETQYF. The CDR3 DNA is TGTGCCAGCAGTTTAAGGGGACATAACCCGGAGACCCAGTACTTC.

The V gene is TRBV6-6, the J gene TRBJ1-1; D call uncertain. Germline lookup yields CDR1 MNHNY and CDR2 SVGAGI (reference sequence). The CDR3 covers 14 residues. V lost 4 bases and J 1 base, leaving 10 bases between the germline ends. The CDR3 is CASSFRASNTEAFF. As DNA, the CDR3 is TGTGCCAGCAGTTTCCGGGCTTCGAACACTGAAGCTTTCTTT.

This clonotype occurred a few times. In DNA, the CDR3 is TGCGCCAGCAGCTTGGCACGGACAGGGGGCTTCGAGACCCAGTACTTC. Its translation: CASSLARTGGFETQYF. The genes are TRBV5-1 and TRBJ2-5; 11 bases are shared with TRBD1. J gave up 5 bases and V 0 bases, and 6 bases lay outside the gene matches. The germline V gene has CDR1 SGHRS and CDR2 YFSETQ. The CDR3 runs to 16 residues.

The V gene is TRBV18, the J gene TRBJ1-4, with TRBD1 as a possible D gene (5 bases). The CDR3 contains 14 residues. CDR1 KGHSH and CDR2 LQKENI come from the germline V gene. V was trimmed by 3 bases and J by 7 bases, leaving 12 bases between them. CDR3 sequence reads: CASSPNKGREKLFF. CDR3 sequence (DNA): TGTGCCAGCTCACCTAATAAGGGGCGTGAAAAACTGTTTTTT.

This sequence joins TRBV5-5 and TRBJ1-1; no clear D. The CDR3 has 15 amino acids. Germline CDR1 and CDR2: SGHKS and YYEKEE (reference sequence). The V end lost 2 bases, the J end lost 1 base, and 12 bases lay between the germline ends. The CDR3 loop is CASSFPSRTNTEAFF. DNA of the CDR3: TGTGCCAGCAGCTTTCCGAGTCGGACGAACACTGAAGCTTTCTTT.

The chain combines TRBV7-6 with TRBJ2-7; 10 positions match TRBD1. The ends lost 3 bases at V and 6 bases at J; junction bases unmatched: 2. The CDR3 spans 13 residues. CDR1 is SGHVS, CDR2 FNYEAQ, per germline. The CDR3 DNA follows: TGTGCCAGCAGCTTCCGGACAGGGGGCGAGCAGTACTTC. It specifies CASSFRTGGEQYF.

The rearrangement uses TRBV28 and TRBJ1-1, with D unclear. The CDR3 runs 12 residues. The V end lost 8 bases, the J end lost 7 bases, and 14 bases lay between the germline ends. Germline V gene data show CDR1 as MDHEN and CDR2 as SYDVKM. CDR3 amino acids: CASSLLVGEAFF. For the CDR3, the DNA is TGTGCCAGCTCCCTTCTCGTGGGTGAAGCTTTCTTT.

V is TRBV27 and J is TRBJ2-3; the match to TRBD1 covers 8 bases. The CDR3 contains 15 residues. The V segment lost 6 bases and the J segment 4 bases; nucleotides outside the gene matches: 9. Germline loops: CDR1 MNHEY, CDR2 SMNVEV (reference sequence). CDR3 nucleotides: TGTGCCAGCAGAAGCCCAGGGGGCGGTGCAGATACGCAGTATTTT. Translation: CASRSPGGGADTQYF.

This chain joins TRBV27 and TRBJ2-5; 8 bases are a match to TRBD1. The V gene end was trimmed by 3 bases and the J gene end by 11 bases; junction bases not matched to a gene: 14. The CDR3 totals 15 residues. The germline CDR1 and CDR2 sequences are MNHEY and SMNVEV (reference sequence). The CDR3 DNA follows: TGTGCCAGCAGTTTGTTCACAGGGGGTTTAAAGGAGCAGTACTTC. Residues: CASSLFTGGLKEQYF.

This clonotype was observed a single time. V usage is TRBV9 and J usage is TRBJ1-1, with 7 bases fitting TRBD1. This CDR3 is 15 amino acids long. The trim removed 2 bases at V and 1 base at J, leaving 5 bases unmatched. Germline CDR1 SGDLS, CDR2 YYNGEE. The CDR3 DNA reads as TGTGCCAGCAGCGTTCCCAACAGGGGGAACACTGAAGCTTTCTTT. Amino acid sequence: CASSVPNRGNTEAFF.

This clonotype came up a few times. The V call is TRBV5-6, the J call TRBJ2-6; 10 bases line up with TRBD1. Germline loops: CDR1 SGHDT, CDR2 YYEEEE. Trimming at V came to 7 bases and at J to 0 bases, leaving 4 bases not matched to a gene. This CDR3 is built from 16 residues. The CDR3, as DNA: TGTGCCAGCTCGACAGGGGGCGGCTCTGGGGCCAACGTCCTGACTTTC. This encodes CASSTGGGSGANVLTF.

This clonotype showed up just a few times. The chain carries TRBV6-2 or TRBV6-3 and TRBJ2-3; D is unclear. CDR1 and CDR2 (germline): MNHEY, SVGEGT. The CDR3 spans 16 residues. Trimming cost V 3 bases and J 7 bases, with 20 bases left between them. The CDR3 region has the DNA TGTGCCAGCAGTTATGGTCATAGTGCGGTTCCCTATACGCAGTATTTT. Its protein is CASSYGHSAVPYTQYF.

At least ten counts were recorded for this clonotype. The rearrangement uses TRBV29-1 and TRBJ2-7, with 9 bases matching TRBD2. Trimming cost V 0 bases and J 2 bases; bases outside gene matches: 8. CDR3 size: 16 residues. From germline, CDR1 is SQVTM and CDR2 ANQGSEA. In nucleotides, the CDR3 is TGCAGCGTTGAAGATGAGACTAGCGGTAAAGCCTACGAGCAGTACTTC. The encoded protein is CSVEDETSGKAYEQYF.

This clonotype is a singleton in its sample. The chain recombines TRBV10-3 with TRBJ1-1, with D unclear. Germline CDR1 is ENHRY and CDR2 is SYGVKD. The CDR3 contains 15 residues. Trimming removed 3 bases at V and 2 bases at J, with 13 bases between. The CDR3 sequence is CAISEPAASNTEAFF. The CDR3 DNA follows: TGTGCCATCAGTGAACCGGCAGCTTCCAACACTGAAGCTTTCTTT.

V and J are TRBV7-2 and TRBJ2-3; the D call may be TRBD1 or TRBD2 (5 bases each). The ends were cut back, 4 bases at V and 4 bases at J, with 12 bases in the middle. Germline CDR1 is SGHTA and CDR2 is FQGNSA. The CDR3 sequence is 14 residues long. The CDR3 region is CASSWGGFSDTQYF. The CDR3 region has the DNA TGTGCCAGCAGCTGGGGCGGGTTTTCAGATACGCAGTATTTT.

V is TRBV29-1 and J is TRBJ1-2; 7 positions match TRBD1. The CDR3 is 13 residues long. The V and J ends lost 5 bases and 6 bases, in that order; junction bases with no gene match: 9. Germline CDR1 reads SQVTM; CDR2 reads ANQGSEA. The CDR3 bases are TGCAGCGTTTGGGGGTTGACAGGGAATGGCTACACCTTC. As protein: CSVWGLTGNGYTF.

V gene TRBV6-2 or TRBV6-3 combines with J gene TRBJ2-1; no reliable D call. This CDR3 has 13 residues. The germline V and J ends were trimmed by 5 bases and 8 bases, with 13 bases remaining between them. CDR1 MNHEY and CDR2 SVGEGT come from the germline V gene. CDR3 region: CASSNGRYDEQFF. In DNA, the CDR3 is TGTGCCAGCAGTAACGGTCGTTACGATGAGCAGTTCTTC.

The chain employs TRBV28 and TRBJ1-1, with D perhaps matching TRBD1 (6 bases). CDR1 and CDR2 (germline): MDHEN, SYDVKM. Deletions cut 7 bases from V and 9 bases from J, with 21 bases between. CDR3 length equals 14 residues. CDR3 loop: CASTAGGPGEKAFF. The CDR3 DNA sequence: TGTGCCAGCACGGCGGGGGGCCCGGGAGAGAAAGCTTTCTTT.

This clonotype was seen only a few times. V is TRBV27 and J is TRBJ2-5, with a tentative D call TRBD1 (6 bases). Germline V lookup: CDR1 MNHEY, CDR2 SMNVEV (reference sequence). V lost 2 bases and J lost 5, with 15 bases in between. This CDR3 has 15 residues. The CDR3 loop is CASSLNRAMGETQYF. The CDR3 DNA sequence: TGTGCCAGCAGTTTAAACAGGGCGATGGGGGAGACCCAGTACTTC.

The chain joins TRBV2 to TRBJ1-2; D unresolved. Germline values: CDR1 SNHLY, CDR2 FYNNEI. V was pared by 3 bases and J by 4 bases, with 9 bases between. The CDR3 is 13 amino acids. The DNA for the CDR3 is TGTGCCAGCAGTGAGGGCAGCTCCTATGGCTACACCTTC. Its translation: CASSEGSSYGYTF.

In its sample, this clonotype was seen a few times. The CDR3 here is CASSVNIAGGQETQYF. The CDR3 DNA follows: TGTGCCAGCAGCGTAAATATAGCGGGGGGCCAAGAGACCCAGTACTTC. The chain has TRBV9 and TRBJ2-5; 10 nucleotides agree with TRBD2. The CDR3 runs 16 residues. CDR1 and CDR2 from the germline V gene are SGDLS and YYNGEE. The junction had 4 bases not matched to a gene; V was cut back by 1 base and J by 1 base.